This TCR beta chain was identified in a study of blood T cells in healthy people across ages. Study outcomes and limitations: Possibly, changes in expanded clonotypes were confounded because donor CMV status was unknown.

Peripheral blood from each donor was collected in a volume of 9.5 to 10 milliliters. A remark on this clonotype: Its antigen remains unknown.

A sample-barcoded 5' primer and a J-beta primer mix were used in a second PCR of about 6 to 11 cycles. TCRdb called the 5' RACE reads again in MiXCR, with one record for every CDR3 protein. The data show over 750,000 distinct CDR3 sequences, about 25% seen once. The CDR3 extends over 16 amino acids. Germline V gives CDR1 DFQATT, CDR2 SNEGSKA (reference sequence). V lost 1 base and J 0 bases, leaving 13 bases between the germline ends. The sample was also reused in another study, on T cells of mothers and their children. From that study: Per child, around 3 million TCR beta CDR3 reads were obtained, against over 9 million per mother.

The TCR originated in a boy younger than 18 in good health. The sample consisted of blood. The chain combines TRBV20-1 with TRBJ2-1; a possible D gene is TRBD2 (6 bases). The CDR3 nucleotides read TGCAGTGCTAGAGTGTCGGGAGCGTACTCCTACAATGAGCAGTTCTTC. Residues: CSARVSGAYSYNEQFF.